This TCR beta chain was profiled in a study of blood T cell repertoires in COVID-19. This clone was seen more than once but under ten times. CDR3 size: 14 residues. Germline V gene sequence: CDR1 SGHVS, CDR2 FNYEAQ. J lost 0 bases, V lost 5 bases, and 3 bases had no gene match. Participants spanned ages roughly 18 to 95 years and resided in 20 to 25 US areas. Profiled with immunoSEQ multiplex PCR; TCRdb holds only in-frame clones, not every one. The data show roughly 180,000 clones, approximately 80% seen once. The receptor's source is an older woman who had recovered from COVID-19. V is TRBV7-6 and J is TRBJ2-5; 7 positions match TRBD2. The material sequenced was PBMCs or T cells enriched from blood (not recorded which). The CDR3 DNA reads as TGTGCCAGCAGCCTACTAGCGAACCAAGAGACCCAGTACTTC. This codes for CASSLLANQETQYF.